This T cell receptor (beta chain) was identified during a study of lymphopenia after photon versus proton radiotherapy (dated by TCRdb to the late 2010s). Background for the entire study: In patients with gastrointestinal tumors who developed high-grade lymphopenia, the study compared the immunological effects of photon radiation therapy with those of proton radiation therapy. The cohort included more than 15 patients with gastrointestinal tumors who developed lymphopenia after receiving either photon or proton therapy. The goal of the study was to characterize the differences between the two radiation modalities in how they affect the immune system.

Worth noting for this clone: The antigen it binds to is not known. No base quality information exists; no much larger clone differs at one position.

What the work shows at the level of the full study, not this receptor alone: The authors looked at the survival association only in patients who died, and they framed better survival with proton therapy as a possibility rather than a demonstrated result. After the lymphocyte count nadir, oligoclonal expansion, especially of CD8+ Temra cells, was observed in photon-treated repertoires, and the drop in diversity was driven by this expansion. Relative stability during treatment was observed in proton-treated patients, whereas loss of naive T cells and TCR diversity and gain of effector/memory populations were observed in photon-treated patients. Across the cohort, among patients who died, a greater drop in TCR diversity after the nadir was inversely correlated with overall survival time.

The method was the immunoSEQ multiplex PCR assay. T cell repertoires were profiled with deep sequencing of rearranged TCR beta loci together with multiparametric flow cytometry. TCRdb took over this immuneACCESS table, retaining in-frame rearrangements with V and J assigned. Such tables are incomplete; in checked studies, under half of the missing clones stem from an unresolved V gene, and the remainder is unexplained. The sample table shows under 20,000 clones, and less than 90% are seen once. About a tenth of the sample goes to the ten largest clones. The CDR3, from cysteine to phenylalanine, totals 14 residues. The DNA shown is the 42-base CDR3, in frame from base 1. The germline V gene yields SGHAT for CDR1 and FQNNGV for CDR2. V is cut by 4 bases and J by 0 bases, and the space between the germline ends is 8 bases.

The V gene is TRBV11-2 and the J gene is TRBJ2-3; a confident D gene designation cannot be given. The specimen was peripheral blood, collected from a patient treated with proton-based radiotherapy. The clonotype originates from a man in his 70s with pancreatic cancer. The sequenced DNA is TGTGCCAGCAGCTCTCGTCTTAGCACAGATACGCAGTATTTT. Translated, this is CASSSRLSTDTQYF.